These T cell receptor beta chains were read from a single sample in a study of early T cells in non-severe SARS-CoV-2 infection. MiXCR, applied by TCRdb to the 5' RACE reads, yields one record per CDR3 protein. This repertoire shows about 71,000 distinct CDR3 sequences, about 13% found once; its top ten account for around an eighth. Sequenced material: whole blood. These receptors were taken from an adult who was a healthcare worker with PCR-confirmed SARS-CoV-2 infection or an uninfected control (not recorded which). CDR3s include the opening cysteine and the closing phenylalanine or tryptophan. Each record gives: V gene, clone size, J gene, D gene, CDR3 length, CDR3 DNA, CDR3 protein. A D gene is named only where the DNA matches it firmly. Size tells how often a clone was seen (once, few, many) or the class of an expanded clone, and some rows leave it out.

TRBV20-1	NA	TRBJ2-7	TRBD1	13	TGCAGTGCTCCCGGGACAGGGGCGCAAGAGCAGTACTTC	CSAPGTGAQEQYF
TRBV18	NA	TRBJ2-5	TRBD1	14	TGTGCCAGCTCACCAAACAGGGGCCAAGAGACCCAGTACTTC	CASSPNRGQETQYF
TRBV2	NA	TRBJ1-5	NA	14	TGTGCCAGCAAAGAACAGTATAGCAATCAGCCCCAGCATTTT	CASKEQYSNQPQHF
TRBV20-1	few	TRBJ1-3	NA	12	TGCAGTGCTAGAGAGTTCGGAAACACCATATATTTT	CSAREFGNTIYF
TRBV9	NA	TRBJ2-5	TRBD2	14	TGTGCCAGCAGCACCAGGACTAGCGGGGAGACCCAGTACTTC	CASSTRTSGETQYF
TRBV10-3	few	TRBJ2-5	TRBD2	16	TGTGCCATCAGTGAGGTCCCTAGCGGGGGCCAAGAGACCCAGTACTTC	CAISEVPSGGQETQYF
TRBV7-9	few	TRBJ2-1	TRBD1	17	TGTGCCAGCAGCCCGGGGACAGCTTTTTTTTCCTACAATGAGCAGTTCTTC	CASSPGTAFFSYNEQFF
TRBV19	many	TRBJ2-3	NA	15	TGTGCCAGTAAAAATCCCGGCGAAAGCACAGATACGCAGTATTTT	CASKNPGESTDTQYF
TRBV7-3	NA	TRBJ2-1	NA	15	TGTGCCAGCAGCCTTCGGGCAGGGATTTTCAATGAGCAGTTCTTC	CASSLRAGIFNEQFF
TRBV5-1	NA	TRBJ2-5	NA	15	TGCGCCAGCAGCTTGATTTGGGGGTCCCAAGAGACCCAGTACTTC	CASSLIWGSQETQYF
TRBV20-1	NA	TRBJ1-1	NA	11	TGCAGTGCTGGGGCTGGCACTGAAGCTTTCTTT	CSAGAGTEAFF